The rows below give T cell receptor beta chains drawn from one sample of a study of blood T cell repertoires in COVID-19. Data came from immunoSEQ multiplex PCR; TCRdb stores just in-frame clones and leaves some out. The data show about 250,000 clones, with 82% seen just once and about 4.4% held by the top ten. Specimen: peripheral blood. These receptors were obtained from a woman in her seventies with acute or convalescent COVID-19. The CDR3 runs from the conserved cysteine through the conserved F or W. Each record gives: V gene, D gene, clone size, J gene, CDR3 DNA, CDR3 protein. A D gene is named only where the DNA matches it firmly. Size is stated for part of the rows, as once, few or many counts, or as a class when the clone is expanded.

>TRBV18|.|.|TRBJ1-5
TGTGCCAGCTCACCACAGCGGGCAGGAGATTATAGCAATCAGCCCCAGCATTTT
CASSPQRAGDYSNQPQHF
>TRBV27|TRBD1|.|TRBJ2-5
TGTGCCAGCAGTAATTACAAGAAGGGGGCGCGGGAGACCCAGTACTTC
CASSNYKKGARETQYF
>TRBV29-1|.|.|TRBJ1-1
TGCAGCGTTGCAGGGCTGAACACTGAAGCTTTCTTT
CSVAGLNTEAFF
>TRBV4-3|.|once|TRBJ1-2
TGCGCCAGCAGCCAGTCGAGGTGGGGATCGGGAGGCTACACCTTC
CASSQSRWGSGGYTF
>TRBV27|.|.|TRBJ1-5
TGTGCCAGCAGATACAATAGCAATCAGCCCCAGCATTTT
CASRYNSNQPQHF
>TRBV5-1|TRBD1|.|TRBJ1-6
TGCGCCAGCAGCTTGGGCGCGACAGGGGTTAATAATTCACCCCTCCACTTT
CASSLGATGVNNSPLHF
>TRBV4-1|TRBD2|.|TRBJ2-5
TGCGCCAGCAGCCTTAGCGGGACTCAAGAGACCCAGTACTTC
CASSLSGTQETQYF
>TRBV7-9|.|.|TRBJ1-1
TGTGCCAGCAGCTTTGGCGGAATGAACACTGAAGCTTTCTTT
CASSFGGMNTEAFF
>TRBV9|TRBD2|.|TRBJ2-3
TGTGCCAGCAGCGTAAGCGGGGGCCTCCCAGATACGCAGTATTTT
CASSVSGGLPDTQYF
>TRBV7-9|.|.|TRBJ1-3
TGTGCCAGCAGCTTAGGGGCAGGCACCTACTCTGGAAACACCATATATTTT
CASSLGAGTYSGNTIYF
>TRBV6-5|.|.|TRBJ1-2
TGTGCCAGCAGTTACTCGACAGCAACCCCTTATGGCTACACCTTC
CASSYSTATPYGYTF
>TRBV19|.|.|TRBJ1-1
TGTGCCAGTAGTTATGGCCTTGTGAGGGCGCGAGGCACTGAAGCTTTCTTT
CASSYGLVRARGTEAFF
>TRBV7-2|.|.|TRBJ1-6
TGTGCCAGCAGCCGGGACTTAATTAGCTCCTATAATTCACCCCTCCACTTT
CASSRDLISSYNSPLHF
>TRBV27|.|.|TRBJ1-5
TGTGCCAGCAGTCCACAGTTAAGATCTCCTCAGCCCCAGCATTTT
CASSPQLRSPQPQHF
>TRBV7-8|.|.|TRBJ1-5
TGTGCCAGCAGCTTAGACGGCAGGAAGGTTCAGCCCCAGCATTTT
CASSLDGRKVQPQHF
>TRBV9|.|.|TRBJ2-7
TGTGCCAGCAGCGTAGGCCAGGGGATTTCCTACGAGCAGTACTTC
CASSVGQGISYEQYF
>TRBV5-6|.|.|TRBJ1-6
TGTGCCAGCAGCTTTAGGGGCGGGGAGTATTCACCCCTCCACTTT
CASSFRGGEYSPLHF
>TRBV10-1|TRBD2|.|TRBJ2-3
TGCGCCAGCAGTACTTTCGGGACTACCCCCCCAGATACGCAGTATTTT
CASSTFGTTPPDTQYF
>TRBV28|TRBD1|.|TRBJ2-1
TGTGCCAGCAGTTTCAGGACAGGGGGCTCCTGGGGGGATGAGCAGTTCTTC
CASSFRTGGSWGDEQFF
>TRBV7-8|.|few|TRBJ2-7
TGTGCCAGCAGCCGGCAGGGTGGCTACGAGCAGTACTTC
CASSRQGGYEQYF
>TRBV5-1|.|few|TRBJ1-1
TGCGCCAGCAGCTTCTCGACAGGTAGGACTGAAGCTTTCTTT
CASSFSTGRTEAFF
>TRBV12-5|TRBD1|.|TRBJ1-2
TGTGCTAGTGATTCGGACAGGGACTATGGCTACACCTTC
CASDSDRDYGYTF
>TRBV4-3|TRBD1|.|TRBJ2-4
TGCGCCAGCAGCCAAGGGACAGGGGTAGCCAAAAACATTCAGTACTTC
CASSQGTGVAKNIQYF
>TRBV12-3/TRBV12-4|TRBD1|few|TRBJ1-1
TGTGCCAGCAGTTCGACAGGGGCGAAAGGGGCTTTCTTT
CASSSTGAKGAFF
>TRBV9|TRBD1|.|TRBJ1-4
TGTGCCAGCAGCGTAGGCGGACAGGGCGTTCATGAAAAACTGTTTTTT
CASSVGGQGVHEKLFF
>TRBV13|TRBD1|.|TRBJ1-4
TGTGCCAGCAGCTTAGGACAGGGGGCTGAGGAAAAACTGTTTTTT
CASSLGQGAEEKLFF
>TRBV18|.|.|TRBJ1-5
TGTGCCAGCTCACCGGCAGAAAGTCAGCCCCAGCATTTT
CASSPAESQPQHF
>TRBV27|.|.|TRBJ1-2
TGTGCCAGCAGTTTACGTAATCAGGGCCCCTATGGCTACACCTTC
CASSLRNQGPYGYTF
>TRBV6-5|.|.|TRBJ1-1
TGTGCCAGCAGTTACTTATTACAGGGTACCGCTGAAGCTTTCTTT
CASSYLLQGTAEAFF
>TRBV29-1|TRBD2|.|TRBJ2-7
TGCAGCGTTGGGGAGCGGGGGGGAGAGCAGTACTTC
CSVGERGGEQYF
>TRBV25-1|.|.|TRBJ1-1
TGTGCCAGCAGTGAAAAGGGGTCGAACACTGAAGCTTTCTTT
CASSEKGSNTEAFF